The 17 T cell receptor beta chains given below trace back to one sample, sequenced in a study of blood T cell repertoires in COVID-19. Some clones are missing from TCRdb's copy, which holds only in-frame ones; the method was immunoSEQ multiplex PCR. The sample comprises hundreds of thousands of clones, 75% to 90% of which are singletons, and 0.2% to 0.3% rests with the top ten. The sequencing input was peripheral blood. The receptors here all came from a woman between 18 and 30 years old with acute or convalescent COVID-19.

This clone has a single count. The sample contains more than one DNA sequence encoding this CDR3. The V call is TRBV6-5, the J call TRBJ1-2; D unclear. Looked up from germline, CDR1 is MNHEY and CDR2 is SVGAGI. CDR3 length equals 13 residues. V was trimmed by 2 bases and J by 2 bases, leaving 6 bases between them. The CDR3 here is CASSYIANYGYTF. CDR3 nucleotide sequence: TGTGCCAGCAGTTACATAGCAAACTATGGCTACACCTTC.

V is TRBV18 and J is TRBJ1-2, with D maybe TRBD1 (5 bases). This CDR3 is 14 amino acids long. Trimming stripped 2 bases from V and 5 bases from J, with 12 bases between. In germline, CDR1 is KGHSH, CDR2 LQKENI. The CDR3 protein is CASSPGREGYGYTF. Written as DNA, the CDR3 is TGTGCCAGCTCACCAGGCAGGGAAGGATATGGCTACACCTTC.

This chain connects TRBV7-2 to TRBJ2-4; D perhaps matches TRBD2 (5 bases). The V gene lost 0 bases and the J gene lost 1 base, with 7 bases spanning the gap. CDR3 size: 15 residues. Germline-derived CDR1 and CDR2 are SGHTA and FQGNSA. CDR3 bases: TGTGCCAGCAGCTTAGCCCCGGGGGCCAAAAACATTCAGTACTTC. Amino acid sequence: CASSLAPGAKNIQYF.

This chain joins TRBV7-6 and TRBJ2-7, with TRBD1 as a possible D gene (6 bases). The CDR3 runs 15 residues. Trimming left V 1 base short and J 1 base short, with 11 bases between. The germline V gene has CDR1 SGHVS and CDR2 FNYEAQ. The CDR3 here is CASSLVPQGSYEQYF. The CDR3 coding sequence is TGTGCCAGCAGCTTAGTTCCCCAGGGGTCCTACGAGCAGTACTTC.

The chain uses TRBV10-2 and TRBJ2-1, with 10 bases that match TRBD2. CDR3 length equals 17 residues. Per the germline V gene, CDR1 is WSHSY and CDR2 is SAAADI. The V segment lost 6 bases and the J segment 7 bases; nucleotides outside the gene matches: 15. CDR3 residues: CASRGNSGGLLRNEQFF. DNA of the CDR3: TGCGCCAGCAGAGGAAATAGCGGGGGGCTATTAAGAAATGAGCAGTTCTTC.

The chain joins TRBV28 to TRBJ1-2; the D gene is possibly TRBD1 (5 bases). CDR3 length equals 11 residues. V was clipped by 7 bases and J by 8 bases, with 11 bases between them. CDR1 and CDR2 (germline): MDHEN, SYDVKM. CDR3 coding DNA: TGTGCCAGCACGGAGGGGTACGGCTACACCTTC. Amino acid sequence: CASTEGYGYTF.

The chain uses TRBV2 and TRBJ2-1; D not resolved. V gave up 0 bases and J gave up 1 base, with 7 bases separating them. Germline CDR1 reads SNHLY; CDR2 reads FYNNEI. There are 15 residues in the CDR3. CDR3 in amino acids: CASSEARLSYNEQFF. The CDR3 bases are TGTGCCAGCAGTGAAGCACGGTTGTCCTACAATGAGCAGTTCTTC.

A remark on this clone: The sample has other DNA sequences that encode this CDR3 too. V gene TRBV7-2 combines with J gene TRBJ1-1, with D hard to call. Looked up from germline, CDR1 is SGHTA and CDR2 is FQGNSA. The CDR3 is 13 residues long. Trimming pared 5 bases from V and 1 base from J, leaving 8 bases between. The CDR3 is CASSSGRNTEAFF. CDR3 nucleotide sequence: TGTGCCAGCAGCAGCGGAAGGAACACTGAAGCTTTCTTT. Filled out from reference TRBV7-2 and TRBJ1-1, the complete variable domain reads GAGVSQSPSNKVTEKGKDVELRCDPISGHTALYWYRQSLGQGLEFLIYFQGNSAPDKSGLPSDRFSAERTGGSVSTLTIQRTQQEDSAVYLCASSSGRNTEAFFGQGTRLTVV.

The gene calls are TRBV5-1 and TRBJ1-6; D unclear. With 0 bases removed from V and 10 bases from J, the gap between germline ends came to 20 bases. CDR1 SGHRS and CDR2 YFSETQ come from the germline V gene. The CDR3 is 17 residues long. The CDR3 sequence is CASSLDPIREQFSPLHF. The CDR3 DNA reads TGCGCCAGCAGCTTGGACCCCATCCGGGAACAGTTCTCACCCCTCCACTTT. Together with reference TRBV5-1 and TRBJ1-6, the CDR3 gives the full variable domain: KAGVTQTPRYLIKTRGQQVTLSCSPISGHRSVSWYQQTPGQGLQFLFEYFSETQRNKGNFPGRFSGRQFSNSRSEMNVSTLELGDSALYLCASSLDPIREQFSPLHFGNGTRLTVT.

The chain carries TRBV7-9 and TRBJ2-6; perhaps TRBD2 as D (5 bases). Germline V gene data show CDR1 as SEHNR and CDR2 as FQNEAQ (reference sequence). With 1 base removed from V and 0 bases from J, the gap between germline ends came to 10 bases. The CDR3 has 17 residues. The CDR3 sequence is CASSLESSYSGANVLTF. The CDR3 DNA is TGTGCCAGCAGCTTAGAGTCTAGCTACTCTGGGGCCAACGTCCTGACTTTC.

The J gene is TRBJ2-1, the V gene TRBV5-4, with 7 bases lining up with TRBD1. Per germline, CDR1 SGHNT and CDR2 YYREEE (reference sequence). This CDR3 has 13 amino acids. With V trimmed by 5 bases and J by 8 bases, 7 bases remained unmatched. The CDR3 sequence: CASSLQGDDEQFF. For the CDR3, the DNA is TGTGCCAGCAGTCTCCAGGGGGACGATGAGCAGTTCTTC.

This clone occurred once. The chain couples TRBV5-1 to TRBJ1-4, with D possibly being TRBD1 (5 bases). The CDR3 has 13 amino acids. CDR1 SGHRS and CDR2 YFSETQ come from the germline V gene. The V end was cut by 0 bases, the J end by 10 bases, with 10 bases between. The CDR3 spells CASSLDGGGKLFF. The CDR3 coding sequence is TGCGCCAGCAGCTTGGACGGGGGGGGAAAACTGTTTTTT.

V and J are TRBV29-1 and TRBJ2-7; D not resolved. V was shortened by 5 bases and J by 6 bases, with 8 bases between the two germline ends. The length of the CDR3 is 10 residues. The germline gives CDR1 SQVTM, CDR2 ANQGSEA. The CDR3 DNA sequence: TGCAGCGTTCTAATCCCCGAGCAGTACTTC. Protein: CSVLIPEQYF.

The J gene is TRBJ1-6, the V gene TRBV11-2; no clear D. The CDR3 runs 18 residues. V was clipped by 5 bases and J by 3 bases, with 20 bases between them. Germline CDR1 and CDR2: SGHAT and FQNNGV. The CDR3 nucleotides are TGTGCCAGCAGCACAACGTGGGCCCGCACCTTCTATAATTCACCCCTCCACTTT. Its protein is CASSTTWARTFYNSPLHF.

The chain carries TRBV5-1 and TRBJ2-2, with a weak D call TRBD1 (6 bases). This CDR3 is built from 15 residues. Trimming pared 2 bases from V and 6 bases from J, leaving 14 bases between. CDR1 SGHRS and CDR2 YFSETQ come from the germline V gene. Written as DNA, the CDR3 is TGCGCCAGCAGCTTTTCTTTACAGGGCTCCGGGGAGCTGTTTTTT. This encodes CASSFSLQGSGELFF.

The chain employs TRBV7-6 and TRBJ1-2; TRBD1 matches at 9 bases. The V segment lost 5 bases and the J segment 6 bases; nucleotides outside the gene matches: 10. This CDR3 comprises 15 residues. CDR1 and CDR2 (germline): SGHVS, FNYEAQ. CDR3 nucleotides: TGTGCCAGCAGCCCCAGACAGGGGGGAAAGGATGGCTACACCTTC. Protein product: CASSPRQGGKDGYTF.

The chain uses TRBV6-7 and TRBJ1-2, with TRBD1 matching over 12 bases. TRBV6-7 belongs to the ORF category, with a function that is uncertain. The CDR3 has 18 amino acids. V trimming: 3 bases; J trimming: 6 bases; junction bases outside the gene matches: 14. The CDR3 reads CASSYIIARDRGQHGYTF. CDR3 bases: TGTGCCAGCAGTTATATTATAGCCCGGGACAGGGGGCAGCATGGCTACACCTTC.